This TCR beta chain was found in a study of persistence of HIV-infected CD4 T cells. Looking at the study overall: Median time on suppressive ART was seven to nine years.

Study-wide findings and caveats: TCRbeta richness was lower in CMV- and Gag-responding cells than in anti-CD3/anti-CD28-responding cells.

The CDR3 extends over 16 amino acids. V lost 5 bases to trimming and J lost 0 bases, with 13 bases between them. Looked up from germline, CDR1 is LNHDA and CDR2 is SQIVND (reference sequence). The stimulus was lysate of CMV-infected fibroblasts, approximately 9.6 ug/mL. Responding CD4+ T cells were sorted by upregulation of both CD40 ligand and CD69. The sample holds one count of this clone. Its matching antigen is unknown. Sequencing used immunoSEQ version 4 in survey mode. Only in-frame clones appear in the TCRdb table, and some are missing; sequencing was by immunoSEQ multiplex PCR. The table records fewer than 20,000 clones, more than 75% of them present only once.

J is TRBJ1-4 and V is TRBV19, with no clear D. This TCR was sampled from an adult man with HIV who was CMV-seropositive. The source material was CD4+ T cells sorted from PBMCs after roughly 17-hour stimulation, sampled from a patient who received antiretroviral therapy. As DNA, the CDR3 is TGTGCCAGTAGTCCCGACCGCCAGGCAACTAATGAAAAACTGTTTTTT. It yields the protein CASSPDRQATNEKLFF. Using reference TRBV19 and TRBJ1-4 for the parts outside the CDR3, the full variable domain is DGGITQSPKYLFRKEGQNVTLSCEQNLNHDAMYWYRQDPGQGLRLIYYSQIVNDFQKGDIAEGYSVSREKKESFPLTVTSAQKNPTAFYLCASSPDRQATNEKLFFGSGTQLSVL.